This passage covers 2 T cell receptor beta chains from one sample sequenced in a study of T cells in Graves' hyperthyroidism and ophthalmopathy. Researchers took RNA transcripts and amplified the TCR beta CDR3 regions from them. In the first-round RT-PCR of the TCR CDR3, the HTBI primer set was used. TCRdb processed the multiplex PCR reads anew with MiXCR; each CDR3 protein has one entry. This sample yields 500,000 or so distinct CDR3 sequences, of which more than 15% are seen a single time; 15% to 20% belongs to the top ten. The sequencing input was blood. The receptors were gathered from a woman younger than 35 with Graves' ophthalmopathy.

This clonotype was counted ten times or more. The chain is built from TRBV7-9 and TRBJ2-1, with 14 bases matching TRBD2. The CDR3 spans 15 residues. V lost 5 bases to trimming and J lost 7 bases; unmatched junction nucleotides: 4. Germline V gene data show CDR1 as SEHNR and CDR2 as FQNEAQ (reference sequence). The DNA of the CDR3 is TGTGCCAGCAGCCCTCGACTAGCGGGAGGGAATGAGCAGTTCTTC. Residues: CASSPRLAGGNEQFF.

This clonotype was counted between two and nine times. This chain uses TRBV4-3 with TRBJ2-7, with 9 positions matching TRBD1. The CDR3 consists of 16 residues. V lost 3 bases and J lost 6; bases outside the gene matches: 12. CDR1 and CDR2 (germline): LGHNA, YSLEER. The CDR3 reads CASSQVAGTGRIEQYF. DNA for the CDR3: TGCGCCAGCAGCCAGGTGGCCGGGACAGGGAGGATCGAGCAGTACTTC.